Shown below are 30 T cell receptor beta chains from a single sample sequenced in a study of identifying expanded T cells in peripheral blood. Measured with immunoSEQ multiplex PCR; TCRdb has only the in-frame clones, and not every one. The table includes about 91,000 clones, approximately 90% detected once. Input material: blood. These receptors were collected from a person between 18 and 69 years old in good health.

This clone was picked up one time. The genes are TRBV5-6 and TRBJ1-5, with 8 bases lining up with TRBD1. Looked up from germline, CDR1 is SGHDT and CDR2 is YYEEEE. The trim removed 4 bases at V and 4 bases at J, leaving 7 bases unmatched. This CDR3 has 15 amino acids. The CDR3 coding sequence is TGTGCCAGCAGCATAAAGGGACAGGAGAATCAGCCCCAGCATTTT. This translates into CASSIKGQENQPQHF.

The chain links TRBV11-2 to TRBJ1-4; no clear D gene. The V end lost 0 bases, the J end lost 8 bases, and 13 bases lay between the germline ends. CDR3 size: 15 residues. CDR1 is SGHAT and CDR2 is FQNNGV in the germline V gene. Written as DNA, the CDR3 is TGTGCCAGCAGCTTAGATCCCAGCCCGCTAGAAAAACTGTTTTTT. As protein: CASSLDPSPLEKLFF.

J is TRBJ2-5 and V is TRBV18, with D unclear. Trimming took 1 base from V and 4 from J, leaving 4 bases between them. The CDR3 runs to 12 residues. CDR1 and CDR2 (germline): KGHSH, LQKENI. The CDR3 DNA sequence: TGTGCCAGCTCACCACTGCGAGAGACCCAGTACTTC. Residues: CASSPLRETQYF.

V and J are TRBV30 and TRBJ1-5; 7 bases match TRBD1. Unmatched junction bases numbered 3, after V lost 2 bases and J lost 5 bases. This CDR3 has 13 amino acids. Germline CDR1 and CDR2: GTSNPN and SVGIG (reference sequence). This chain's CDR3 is CAWSTGDHQPQHF. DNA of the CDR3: TGTGCCTGGAGTACAGGGGACCATCAGCCCCAGCATTTT.

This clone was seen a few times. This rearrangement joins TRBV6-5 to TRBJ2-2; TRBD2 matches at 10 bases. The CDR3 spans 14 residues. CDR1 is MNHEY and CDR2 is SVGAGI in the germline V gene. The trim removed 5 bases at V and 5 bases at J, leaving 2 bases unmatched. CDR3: CASSASGGTGELFF. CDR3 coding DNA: TGTGCCAGCAGTGCTAGCGGGGGAACCGGGGAGCTGTTTTTT.

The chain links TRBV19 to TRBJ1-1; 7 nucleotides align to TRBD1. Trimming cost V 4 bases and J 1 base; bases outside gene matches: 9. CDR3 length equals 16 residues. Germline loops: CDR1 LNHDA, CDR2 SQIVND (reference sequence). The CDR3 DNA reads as TGTGCCAGTAGTACCCCGACAGGGAGTACGAACACTGAAGCTTTCTTT. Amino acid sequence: CASSTPTGSTNTEAFF.

In nucleotides, the CDR3 is TGTGCCAGCAGCTTAAGTCCGGGACAGGATGAGTACTTC. It translates to CASSLSPGQDEYF. The V call is TRBV5-5, the J call TRBJ2-7; TRBD1 agrees at 8 bases. This CDR3 comprises 13 residues. Trimming at V came to 2 bases and at J to 11 bases, leaving 9 bases not matched to a gene. CDR1 and CDR2 from the germline V gene are SGHKS and YYEKEE (reference sequence). Full variable domain (missing parts from reference TRBV5-5 and TRBJ2-7): DAGVTQSPTHLIKTRGQQVTLRCSPISGHKSVSWYQQVLGQGPQFIFQYYEKEERGRGNFPDRFSARQFPNYSSELNVNALLLGDSALYLCASSLSPGQDEYFGPGTRLTVT.

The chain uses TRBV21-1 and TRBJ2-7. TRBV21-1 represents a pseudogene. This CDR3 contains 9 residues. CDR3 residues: CASSKPGVV. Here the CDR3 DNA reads TGTGCCAGCAGCAAACCAGGAGTGGTC.

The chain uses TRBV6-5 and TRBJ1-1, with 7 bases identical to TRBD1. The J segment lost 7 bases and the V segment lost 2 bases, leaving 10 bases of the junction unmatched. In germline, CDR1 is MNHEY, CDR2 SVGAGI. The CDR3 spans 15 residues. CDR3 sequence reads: CASSYREEGADEAFF. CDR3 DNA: TGTGCCAGCAGTTACCGAGAAGAGGGGGCGGATGAAGCTTTCTTT.

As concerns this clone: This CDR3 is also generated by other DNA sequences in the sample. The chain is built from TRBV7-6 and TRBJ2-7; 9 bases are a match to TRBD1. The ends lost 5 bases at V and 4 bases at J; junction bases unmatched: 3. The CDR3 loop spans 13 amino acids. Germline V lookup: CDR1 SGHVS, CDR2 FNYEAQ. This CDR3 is CASSPGQGYEQYF. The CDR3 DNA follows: TGTGCCAGCAGCCCTGGACAGGGGTACGAGCAGTACTTC.

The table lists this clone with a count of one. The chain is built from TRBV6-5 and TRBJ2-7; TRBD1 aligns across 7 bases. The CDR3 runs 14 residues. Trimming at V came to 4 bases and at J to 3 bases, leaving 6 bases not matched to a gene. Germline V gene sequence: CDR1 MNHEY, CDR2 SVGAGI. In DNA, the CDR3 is TGTGCCAGCAGTTTTCGACAGGGCTTCTACGAGCAGTACTTC. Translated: CASSFRQGFYEQYF.

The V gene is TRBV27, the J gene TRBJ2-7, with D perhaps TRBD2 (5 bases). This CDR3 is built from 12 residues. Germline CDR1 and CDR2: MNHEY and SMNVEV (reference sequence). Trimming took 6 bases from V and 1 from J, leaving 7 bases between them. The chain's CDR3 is CASSGVSYEQYF. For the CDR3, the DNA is TGTGCCAGCAGCGGGGTTTCCTACGAGCAGTACTTC.

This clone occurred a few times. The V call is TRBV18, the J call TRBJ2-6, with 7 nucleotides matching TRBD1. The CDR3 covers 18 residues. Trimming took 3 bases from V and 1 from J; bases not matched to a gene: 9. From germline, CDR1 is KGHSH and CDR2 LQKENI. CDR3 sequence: CASSPSSGGGSGANVLTF. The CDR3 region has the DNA TGTGCCAGCTCACCGTCTTCAGGGGGTGGATCTGGGGCCAACGTCCTGACTTTC.

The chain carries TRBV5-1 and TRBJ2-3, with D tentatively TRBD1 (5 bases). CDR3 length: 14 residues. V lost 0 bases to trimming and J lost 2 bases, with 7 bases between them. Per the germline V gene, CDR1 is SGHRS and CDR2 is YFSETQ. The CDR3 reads CASSLGQPTDTQYF. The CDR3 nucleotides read TGCGCCAGCAGCTTGGGACAGCCCACAGATACGCAGTATTTT.

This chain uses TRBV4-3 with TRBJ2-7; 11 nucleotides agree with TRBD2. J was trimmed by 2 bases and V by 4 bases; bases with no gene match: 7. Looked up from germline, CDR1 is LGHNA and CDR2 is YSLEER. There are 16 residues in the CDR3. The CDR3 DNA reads TGCGCCAGCAGCCTGGATACTAGCGGGAGTCCCTACGAGCAGTACTTC. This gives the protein CASSLDTSGSPYEQYF.

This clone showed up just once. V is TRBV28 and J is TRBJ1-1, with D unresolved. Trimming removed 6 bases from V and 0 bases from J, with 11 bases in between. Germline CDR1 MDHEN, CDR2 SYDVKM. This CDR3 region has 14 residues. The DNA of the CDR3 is TGTGCCAGCAGGTGGGATCGGGTGAACACTGAAGCTTTCTTT. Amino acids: CASRWDRVNTEAFF.

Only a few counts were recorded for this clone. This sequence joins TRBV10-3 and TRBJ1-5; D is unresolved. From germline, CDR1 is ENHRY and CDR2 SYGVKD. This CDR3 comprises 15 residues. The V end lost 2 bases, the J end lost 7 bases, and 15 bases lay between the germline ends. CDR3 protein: CAISEARGMDQPQHF. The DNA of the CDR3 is TGTGCCATCAGTGAGGCTCGGGGTATGGACCAGCCCCAGCATTTT.

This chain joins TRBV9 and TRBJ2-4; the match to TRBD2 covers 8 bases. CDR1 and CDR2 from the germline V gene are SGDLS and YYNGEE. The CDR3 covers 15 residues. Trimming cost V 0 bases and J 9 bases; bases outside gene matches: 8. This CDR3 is CASSVAGGAPGIQYF. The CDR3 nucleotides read TGTGCCAGCAGCGTAGCGGGGGGGGCGCCCGGCATTCAGTACTTC.

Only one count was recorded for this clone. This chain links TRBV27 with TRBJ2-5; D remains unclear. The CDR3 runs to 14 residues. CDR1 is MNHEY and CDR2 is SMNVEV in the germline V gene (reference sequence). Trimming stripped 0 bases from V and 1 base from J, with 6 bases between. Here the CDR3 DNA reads TGTGCCAGCAGTTTATCGGTGTCCCAAGAGACCCAGTACTTC. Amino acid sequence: CASSLSVSQETQYF.

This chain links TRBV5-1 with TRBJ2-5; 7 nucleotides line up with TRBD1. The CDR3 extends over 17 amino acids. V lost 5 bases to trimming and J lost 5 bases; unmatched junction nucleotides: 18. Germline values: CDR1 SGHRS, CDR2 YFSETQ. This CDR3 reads CASSYKPPTGAGETQYF. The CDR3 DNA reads TGCGCCAGCAGTTACAAGCCCCCTACAGGGGCAGGGGAGACCCAGTACTTC. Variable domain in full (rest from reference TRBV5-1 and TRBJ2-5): KAGVTQTPRYLIKTRGQQVTLSCSPISGHRSVSWYQQTPGQGLQFLFEYFSETQRNKGNFPGRFSGRQFSNSRSEMNVSTLELGDSALYLCASSYKPPTGAGETQYFGPGTRLLVL.

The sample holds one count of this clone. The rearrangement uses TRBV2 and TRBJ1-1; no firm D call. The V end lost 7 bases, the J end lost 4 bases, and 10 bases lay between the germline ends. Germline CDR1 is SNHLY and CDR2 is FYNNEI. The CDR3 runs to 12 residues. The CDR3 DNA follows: TGTGCCAGCATTCAAAGGAGCACTGAAGCTTTCTTT. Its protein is CASIQRSTEAFF. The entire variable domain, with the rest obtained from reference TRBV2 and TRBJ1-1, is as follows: EPEVTQTPSHQVTQMGQEVILRCVPISNHLYFYWYRQILGQKVEFLVSFYNNEISEKSEIFDDQFSVERPDGSNFTLKIRSTKLEDSAMYFCASIQRSTEAFFGQGTRLTVV.

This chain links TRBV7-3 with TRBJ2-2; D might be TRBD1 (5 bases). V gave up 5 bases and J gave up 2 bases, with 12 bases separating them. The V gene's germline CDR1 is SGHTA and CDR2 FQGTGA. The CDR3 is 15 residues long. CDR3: CASSPRQINTGELFF. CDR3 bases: TGTGCCAGCAGCCCGAGACAGATTAACACCGGGGAGCTGTTTTTT.

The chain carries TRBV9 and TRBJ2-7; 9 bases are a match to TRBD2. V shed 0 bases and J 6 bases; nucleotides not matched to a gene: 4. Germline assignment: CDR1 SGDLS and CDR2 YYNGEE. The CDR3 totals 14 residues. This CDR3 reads CASSVGAGGPEQYF. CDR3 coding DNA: TGTGCCAGCAGCGTAGGGGCGGGAGGGCCCGAGCAGTACTTC.

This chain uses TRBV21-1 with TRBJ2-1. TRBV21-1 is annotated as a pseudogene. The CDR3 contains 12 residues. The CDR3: CASSTQGNEQFF. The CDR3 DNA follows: TGTGCCAGCAGCACCCAAGGGAATGAGCAGTTCTTC.

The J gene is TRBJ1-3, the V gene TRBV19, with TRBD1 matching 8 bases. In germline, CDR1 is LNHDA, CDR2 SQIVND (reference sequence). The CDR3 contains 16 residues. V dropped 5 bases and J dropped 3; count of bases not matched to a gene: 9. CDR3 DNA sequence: TGTGCCAGTAGTTCGGTGACAGGGGCTGGTGGAAACACCATATATTTT. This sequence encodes CASSSVTGAGGNTIYF.

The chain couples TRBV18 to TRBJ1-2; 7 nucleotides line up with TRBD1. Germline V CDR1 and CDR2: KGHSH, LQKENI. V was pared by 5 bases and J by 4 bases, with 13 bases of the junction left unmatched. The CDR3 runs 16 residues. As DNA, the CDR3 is TGTGCCAGCTCATTACGCCGGGACAGCCAACTCTATGGCTACACCTTC. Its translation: CASSLRRDSQLYGYTF.

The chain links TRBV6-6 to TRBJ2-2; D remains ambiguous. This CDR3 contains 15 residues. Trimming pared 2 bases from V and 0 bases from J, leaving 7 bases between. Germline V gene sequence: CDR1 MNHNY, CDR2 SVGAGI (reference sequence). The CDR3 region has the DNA TGTGCCAGCAGTTACAGGGCCTCGAACACCGGGGAGCTGTTTTTT. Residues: CASSYRASNTGELFF.

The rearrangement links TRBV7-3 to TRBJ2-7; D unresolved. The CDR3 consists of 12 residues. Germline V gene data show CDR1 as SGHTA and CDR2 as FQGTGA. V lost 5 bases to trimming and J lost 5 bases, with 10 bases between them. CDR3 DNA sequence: TGTGCCAGCAGCGGCCCTGGCGACGAGCAGTACTTC. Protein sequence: CASSGPGDEQYF.

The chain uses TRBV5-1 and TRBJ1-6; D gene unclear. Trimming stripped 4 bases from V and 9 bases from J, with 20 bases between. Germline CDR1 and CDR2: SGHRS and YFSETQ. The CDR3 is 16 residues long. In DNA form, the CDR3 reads TGCGCCAGCAGCCCACGATTTCGGGTGGGCGGTTCACCCCTCCACTTT. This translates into CASSPRFRVGGSPLHF.

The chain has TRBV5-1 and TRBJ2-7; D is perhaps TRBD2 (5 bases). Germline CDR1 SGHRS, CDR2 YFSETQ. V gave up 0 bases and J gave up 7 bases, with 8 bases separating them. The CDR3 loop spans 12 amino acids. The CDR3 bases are TGCGCCAGCAGCTTGGGAACGGGAGAGCAGTACTTC. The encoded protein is CASSLGTGEQYF. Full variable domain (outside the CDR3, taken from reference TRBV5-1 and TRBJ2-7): KAGVTQTPRYLIKTRGQQVTLSCSPISGHRSVSWYQQTPGQGLQFLFEYFSETQRNKGNFPGRFSGRQFSNSRSEMNVSTLELGDSALYLCASSLGTGEQYFGPGTRLTVT.